This is a list of T cell receptor beta chains from one sample in a study of blood T cell repertoires in COVID-19. Sequencing used immunoSEQ multiplex PCR; TCRdb keeps in-frame clones, though not all of them. This sample has about 290,000 clones, with just under 90% found just once. The sample comprised peripheral blood. These receptors were collected from a woman in her 30s with COVID-19, enrolled during active disease. Each CDR3 is given with its conserved first and last residue. A D gene is named only where the DNA matches it firmly. Clone size is shown for a subset of rows, as once, few, many or a class of expanded clone.

v_gene	d_gene	j_gene	abundance	CDR3aa	CDR3nt
TRBV7-6	TRBD1	TRBJ2-3	.	CASSPRQGAGTDTQYF	TGTGCCAGCAGCCCTAGACAGGGGGCGGGCACAGATACGCAGTATTTT
TRBV5-1	.	TRBJ2-1	.	CASSLGLSTSYNEQFF	TGCGCCAGCAGCTTGGGACTCTCTACTAGCTACAATGAGCAGTTCTTC
TRBV19	.	TRBJ1-1	.	CASSIVPGGNTEAFF	TGTGCCAGTAGTATAGTTCCGGGGGGGAACACTGAAGCTTTCTTT
TRBV27	TRBD2	TRBJ2-3	.	CASSLLRGLAGTSTDTQYF	TGTGCCAGCAGTTTACTTAGGGGACTAGCGGGGACCAGCACAGATACGCAGTATTTT
TRBV12-3/TRBV12-4	.	TRBJ2-5	.	CASRSWREETQYF	TGTGCCAGCAGATCTTGGAGAGAAGAGACCCAGTACTTC
TRBV5-1	TRBD1	TRBJ2-5	.	CASSLATGTGWETQYF	TGCGCCAGCAGCTTGGCTACCGGGACAGGGTGGGAGACCCAGTACTTC
TRBV5-8	TRBD1	TRBJ2-5	.	CASSAGQGRQETQYF	TGTGCCAGCAGCGCGGGACAGGGACGACAAGAGACCCAGTACTTC
TRBV11-1	.	TRBJ1-1	.	CASSLGGGYTEAFF	TGTGCCAGCAGCTTAGGCGGGGGGTACACTGAAGCTTTCTTT
TRBV11-1	TRBD1	TRBJ1-6	.	CASSLGDRENSPLHF	TGTGCCAGCAGCTTAGGGGACAGGGAAAATTCACCCCTCCACTTT
TRBV6-5	.	TRBJ2-7	.	CASRLVGAYEQYF	TGTGCCAGCAGATTAGTGGGCGCGTACGAGCAGTACTTC
TRBV3-1/TRBV3-2	.	TRBJ2-4	.	CASSLGTRGNIQYF	TGTGCCAGCAGCCTAGGAACGCGAGGCAACATTCAGTACTTC
TRBV11-3	.	TRBJ1-1	few	CASSPRGTEAFF	TGTGCCAGCAGCCCCCGAGGGACTGAAGCTTTCTTT
TRBV18	.	TRBJ1-2	.	CASSQQVNYGYTF	TGTGCCAGCTCTCAACAGGTTAACTATGGCTACACCTTC
TRBV27	.	TRBJ1-5	.	CASSLAGENQPQHF	TGTGCCAGCAGTTTGGCAGGGGAGAATCAGCCCCAGCATTTT
TRBV3-1/TRBV3-2	.	TRBJ2-7	.	CASSQGTVEYF	TGTGCCAGCAGCCAAGGGACAGTCGAGTACTTC
TRBV28	.	TRBJ1-2	.	CASSLGQGYGYTF	TGTGCCAGCAGTTTAGGGCAGGGTTACGGCTACACCTTC
TRBV13	.	TRBJ1-5	.	CASSLGVTVNQPQHF	TGTGCCAGCAGCTTAGGCGTGACAGTCAATCAGCCCCAGCATTTT
TRBV27	TRBD2	TRBJ2-2	.	CASTLLAGDPNTGELFF	TGTGCCAGCACCTTACTAGCGGGGGATCCGAACACCGGGGAGCTGTTTTTT
TRBV29-1	TRBD1	TRBJ1-2	.	CSVERADRGLSRYGYTF	TGCAGCGTTGAAAGGGCGGACAGGGGACTATCTCGATATGGCTACACCTTC
TRBV7-5	.	TRBJ1-5	.	CVRSPGTRHTWKPQHF	TGTGTCAGAAGCCCTGGGACAAGGCATACGTGGAAGCCCCAGCATTTT
TRBV5-1	.	TRBJ2-5	.	CASSLAQLMGTQETQYF	TGCGCCAGCAGCTTGGCCCAACTAATGGGGACTCAAGAGACCCAGTACTTC
TRBV19	TRBD1	TRBJ1-5	.	CASSIVQGVFDQPQHF	TGTGCCAGTAGTATTGTACAGGGGGTTTTTGATCAGCCCCAGCATTTT
TRBV7-9	TRBD2	TRBJ2-1	.	CASSWNTLAGGYNEQFF	TGTGCCAGCAGCTGGAATACCCTAGCGGGGGGTTACAATGAGCAGTTCTTC
TRBV7-9	.	TRBJ2-7	few	CASSSSHDATRGEQYF	TGTGCCAGCAGCTCCAGCCACGACGCCACCCGGGGGGAGCAGTACTTC
TRBV2	.	TRBJ2-5	.	CASTYRRETQYF	TGTGCCAGCACTTACAGAAGAGAGACCCAGTACTTC
TRBV5-4	TRBD1	TRBJ1-2	.	CASSRGQDGYTF	TGTGCCAGCAGCCGAGGACAGGATGGCTACACCTTC
TRBV21-1	.	TRBJ1-2	.	CASSKARGGYTF	TGTGCCAGCAGCAAAGCGCGAGGGGGCTACACCTTC
TRBV11-2	.	TRBJ2-1	.	CASSLAWLAEQFF	TGTGCCAGCAGCTTAGCATGGTTAGCTGAGCAGTTCTTC
TRBV21-1	.	TRBJ2-7	.	CASSKAGVIYEQYF	TGTGCCAGCAGCAAAGCAGGGGTGATCTACGAGCAGTACTTC
TRBV6-5	TRBD2	TRBJ2-7	few	CASEGGDYEQYF	TGTGCCAGCGAGGGAGGGGACTACGAGCAGTACTTC
TRBV3-1/TRBV3-2	.	TRBJ2-2	.	CASSPQTMGPGELFF	TGTGCCAGCAGCCCGCAAACCATGGGCCCCGGGGAGCTGTTTTTT
TRBV19	.	TRBJ1-6	.	CASSFNLLNSPLHF	TGTGCCAGTAGTTTTAATCTTCTTAATTCACCCCTCCACTTT
TRBV29-1	.	TRBJ2-1	.	CSANAGENEQFF	TGCAGCGCCAACGCAGGGGAGAATGAGCAGTTCTTC
TRBV2	TRBD2	TRBJ2-3	few	CATAGVVSTDTQYF	TGTGCCACCGCGGGAGTAGTTAGCACAGATACGCAGTATTTT
TRBV19	TRBD1	TRBJ1-2	.	CASSMTGTGNYGYTF	TGTGCCAGTAGTATGACAGGGACGGGGAACTATGGCTACACCTTC